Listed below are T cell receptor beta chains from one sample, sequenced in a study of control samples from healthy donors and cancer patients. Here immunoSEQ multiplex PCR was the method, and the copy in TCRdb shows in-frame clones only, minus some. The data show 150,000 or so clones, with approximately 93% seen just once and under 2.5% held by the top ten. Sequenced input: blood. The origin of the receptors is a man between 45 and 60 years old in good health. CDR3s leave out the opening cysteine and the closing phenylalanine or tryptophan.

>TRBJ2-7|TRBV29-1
SVARGRATYEQY
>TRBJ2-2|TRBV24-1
ATETSGRNTGELF
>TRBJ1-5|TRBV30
AWTKTGIGQPQH
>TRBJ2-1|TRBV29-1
SARGMGTSVF
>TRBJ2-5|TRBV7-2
ASSGRRQETQY
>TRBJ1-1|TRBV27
ASSPHMNTEAF
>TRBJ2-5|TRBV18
ASSDRGIQETQY
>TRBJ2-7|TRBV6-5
ASERAAGTYEQY
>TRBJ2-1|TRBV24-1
AIQRSSYNEQF
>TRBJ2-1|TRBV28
ASSFTGLLNEQF
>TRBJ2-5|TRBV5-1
ASSLGATGAGETQY
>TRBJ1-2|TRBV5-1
ASSLAPDRNYGYT
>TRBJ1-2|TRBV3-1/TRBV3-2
ASSQPHRGEWGYT
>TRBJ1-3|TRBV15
ATSSYGRASGNTIY
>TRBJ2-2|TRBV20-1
SASSGRASGELF
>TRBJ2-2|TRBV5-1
ASSTDRGIAGELF
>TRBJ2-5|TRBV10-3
AISESRETQY
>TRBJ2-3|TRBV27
ASSRGLAGVSRLSTDTQY
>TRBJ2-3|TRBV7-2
ASSPGQISDTQY
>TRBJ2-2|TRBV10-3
AIGGPYTGELF
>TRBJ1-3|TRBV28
ATIGGAGNTIY
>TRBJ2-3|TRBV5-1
ASSVGAHSPDTQY
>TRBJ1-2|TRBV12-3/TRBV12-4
ASSFSGNGYT
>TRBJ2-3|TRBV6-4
ASSELGTGGPDTQY
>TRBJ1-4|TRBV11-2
ASSPARVGEKLF
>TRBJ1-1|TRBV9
ASSPGLGQMGNTEAF
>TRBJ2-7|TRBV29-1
SVATGVSSYEQY
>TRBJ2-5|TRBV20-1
SASRTSGTPGETQY
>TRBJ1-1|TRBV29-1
SVARDSEAF
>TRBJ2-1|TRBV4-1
ASSQDPTTSGRTDEQF
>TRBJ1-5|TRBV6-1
ASRQDRGLQPQH